This is a list of T cell receptor beta chains from one sample in a study of post-analysis software for immune sequencing data. TCRdb itself ran the PCR reads through MiXCR, one entry per CDR3 protein. In the table there are hundreds of thousands of distinct CDR3 sequences, approximately 30% of which are singletons. The sample taken for sequencing was blood. The receptors derive from a girl aged 5-17 years with multiple sclerosis. Both conserved end residues are part of each CDR3. A D gene is named only where the DNA matches it firmly. Size is stated for part of the rows, as once, few or many counts, or as a class when the clone is expanded.

v_call: TRBV11-2
j_call: TRBJ2-7
d_call: -
clone_size: few
cdr3_nt: TGTGCCAGCAGCTTAGGAGGGGTAGACGAGCAGTACTTC
cdr3_aa: CASSLGGVDEQYF

v_call: TRBV20-1
j_call: TRBJ2-3
d_call: TRBD2
clone_size: -
cdr3_nt: TGCAGTGCTGACCCTCCTCTAGCGGGCACAGATACGCAGTATTTT
cdr3_aa: CSADPPLAGTDTQYF

v_call: TRBV28
j_call: TRBJ2-5
d_call: TRBD1
clone_size: few
cdr3_nt: TGTGCCAGCAGCAGGCCCCGGGACAGGGATCAAGAGACCCAGTACTTC
cdr3_aa: CASSRPRDRDQETQYF

v_call: TRBV24-1
j_call: TRBJ2-5
d_call: -
clone_size: few
cdr3_nt: TGTGCCACCAGTGACCCTATCCGGGACGGACCCCATGTTTGGGAGACCCAGTACTTC
cdr3_aa: CATSDPIRDGPHVWETQYF

v_call: TRBV5-6
j_call: TRBJ2-3
d_call: TRBD1
clone_size: many
cdr3_nt: TGTGCCAGCAGCTTTTTGACAGGGAGCACAGATACGCAGTATTTT
cdr3_aa: CASSFLTGSTDTQYF

v_call: TRBV7-2
j_call: TRBJ2-7
d_call: -
clone_size: few
cdr3_nt: TGTGCCAGCAGCTTAGGGAGGGCACGGAGGATATACGAGCAGTACTTC
cdr3_aa: CASSLGRARRIYEQYF

v_call: TRBV5-5
j_call: TRBJ1-5
d_call: TRBD1
clone_size: few
cdr3_nt: TGTGCCAGCAGCCTGGACAGGGGCCCCAATCAGCCCCAGCATTTT
cdr3_aa: CASSLDRGPNQPQHF

v_call: TRBV7-8
j_call: TRBJ1-1
d_call: -
clone_size: -
cdr3_nt: TGTGCCAGCAGCTTAGCGTCAGGGAACACTGAAGCTTTCTTT
cdr3_aa: CASSLASGNTEAFF

v_call: TRBV7-9
j_call: TRBJ1-4
d_call: -
clone_size: few
cdr3_nt: TGTGCCAGCAGCCGAGAAACAGGGTCCGGAAAACTGTTTTTT
cdr3_aa: CASSRETGSGKLFF

v_call: TRBV3-1
j_call: TRBJ1-2
d_call: TRBD1
clone_size: -
cdr3_nt: TGTGCCAGCAGCCAACCACCGGACAGGGGCTATGGCTACACCTTC
cdr3_aa: CASSQPPDRGYGYTF

v_call: TRBV7-9
j_call: TRBJ2-7
d_call: TRBD1
clone_size: -
cdr3_nt: TGTGCCAGCAGCCACGACAGGGGTCGCGAGCAGTACTTC
cdr3_aa: CASSHDRGREQYF

v_call: TRBV4-3
j_call: TRBJ2-1
d_call: -
clone_size: few
cdr3_nt: TGCGCCAGCAGCCAAGGTGTGTACCAGGGCGGTGAGCAGTTCTTC
cdr3_aa: CASSQGVYQGGEQFF

v_call: TRBV20-1
j_call: TRBJ2-5
d_call: TRBD2
clone_size: few
cdr3_nt: TGCAGTGCCGGTAGCGGGGGGACCCGGGAGACCCAGTACTTC
cdr3_aa: CSAGSGGTRETQYF

v_call: TRBV6-5
j_call: TRBJ1-5
d_call: -
clone_size: -
cdr3_nt: TGTGCCACTGGGCGACTGGGGACGAATCAGCCCCAGCATTTT
cdr3_aa: CATGRLGTNQPQHF

v_call: TRBV20-1
j_call: TRBJ2-7
d_call: TRBD1
clone_size: few
cdr3_nt: TGCAGTGCCACGCGGACAGGGAGCGAGCAGTACTTC
cdr3_aa: CSATRTGSEQYF

v_call: TRBV2
j_call: TRBJ1-5
d_call: -
clone_size: -
cdr3_nt: TGTGCCAGCAGTGAGAGTAGCAATAGCAATCAGCCCCAGCATTTT
cdr3_aa: CASSESSNSNQPQHF

v_call: TRBV6-5
j_call: TRBJ1-2
d_call: -
clone_size: -
cdr3_nt: TGTGCCAGCAGAGGAGGGCTACTGCGCTACACCTTC
cdr3_aa: CASRGGLLRYTF

v_call: TRBV15
j_call: TRBJ2-5
d_call: -
clone_size: -
cdr3_nt: TGTGCCACCAGCAACCAGGGCTCGGCTATGGCGGCCCAGTACTTC
cdr3_aa: CATSNQGSAMAAQYF

v_call: TRBV3-1
j_call: TRBJ1-2
d_call: -
clone_size: -
cdr3_nt: TGTGCCAGCAGCCATGTGGGGTGGAACTATGGCTACACCTTC
cdr3_aa: CASSHVGWNYGYTF

v_call: TRBV29-1
j_call: TRBJ2-7
d_call: -
clone_size: few
cdr3_nt: TGCAGCGTTCGAATACAGGGAAGGAACGAGCAGTACTTC
cdr3_aa: CSVRIQGRNEQYF

v_call: TRBV5-1
j_call: TRBJ2-3
d_call: -
clone_size: few
cdr3_nt: TGCGCCAGCAGCTTGGGATCCCCCCGGGATACGCAGTATTTT
cdr3_aa: CASSLGSPRDTQYF

v_call: TRBV20-1
j_call: TRBJ2-1
d_call: TRBD2
clone_size: few
cdr3_nt: TGCAGTGCTTCAAGCGGGGGATTCTACAATGAGCAGTTCTTC
cdr3_aa: CSASSGGFYNEQFF

v_call: TRBV7-2
j_call: TRBJ2-7
d_call: -
clone_size: many
cdr3_nt: TGTGCCAGCAGCTTAGGGGTCGCATCGAAGCAGTACTTC
cdr3_aa: CASSLGVASKQYF

v_call: TRBV9
j_call: TRBJ2-2
d_call: -
clone_size: -
cdr3_nt: TGTGCCAGCAGCGTAGAGGGCCGGGAGCTGTTTTTT
cdr3_aa: CASSVEGRELFF

v_call: TRBV7-9
j_call: TRBJ2-5
d_call: -
clone_size: few
cdr3_nt: TGTGCCAGCAACATTGCCGGAGGGACCCAGTACTTC
cdr3_aa: CASNIAGGTQYF

v_call: TRBV10-3
j_call: TRBJ1-1
d_call: -
clone_size: few
cdr3_nt: TGTGCCATCAGTGAGTCTCGGGGTGGGAACACTGAAGCTTTCTTT
cdr3_aa: CAISESRGGNTEAFF

v_call: TRBV20-1
j_call: TRBJ2-2
d_call: -
clone_size: -
cdr3_nt: TGCAGTGCTAGCAACACACAGGAGCTGTTTTTT
cdr3_aa: CSASNTQELFF

v_call: TRBV5-5
j_call: TRBJ2-7
d_call: -
clone_size: -
cdr3_nt: TGTGCCAGCAGCTGGGGCAGTTCCAACGAGCAGTACTTC
cdr3_aa: CASSWGSSNEQYF

v_call: TRBV4-2
j_call: TRBJ2-1
d_call: -
clone_size: -
cdr3_nt: TGTGCCAGCAGCCAAGGGGTAGGGACTCCCTCCGATGAGCAGTTCTTC
cdr3_aa: CASSQGVGTPSDEQFF

v_call: TRBV5-6
j_call: TRBJ2-1
d_call: -
clone_size: few
cdr3_nt: TGTGCCAGCAGCTGGGGCTCCGGCGTCGTGCAAGAAAATGAGCAGTTCTTC
cdr3_aa: CASSWGSGVVQENEQFF

v_call: TRBV20-1
j_call: TRBJ1-6
d_call: -
clone_size: few
cdr3_nt: TGCAGTGCTAGAATCGGGGCCAGTTCACCCCTCCACTTT
cdr3_aa: CSARIGASSPLHF

v_call: TRBV4-1
j_call: TRBJ2-5
d_call: TRBD1
clone_size: -
cdr3_nt: TGCGCCAGCAGCCAACCCGGGACAGTCCAAGAGACCCAGTACTTC
cdr3_aa: CASSQPGTVQETQYF

v_call: TRBV4-3
j_call: TRBJ2-7
d_call: TRBD1
clone_size: few
cdr3_nt: TGCGCCAGCAGCCACGGGACAGGGGTTAGCTACGAGCAGTACTTC
cdr3_aa: CASSHGTGVSYEQYF

v_call: TRBV7-2
j_call: TRBJ2-3
d_call: TRBD1
clone_size: -
cdr3_nt: TGTGCCAGCAGCCCTAGGGCAGGGGGTGCAGATACGCAGTATTTT
cdr3_aa: CASSPRAGGADTQYF

v_call: TRBV7-9
j_call: TRBJ2-1
d_call: -
clone_size: few
cdr3_nt: TGTGCCAGCAGCCCGCAGGGGGGCGATGAGCAGTTCTTC
cdr3_aa: CASSPQGGDEQFF